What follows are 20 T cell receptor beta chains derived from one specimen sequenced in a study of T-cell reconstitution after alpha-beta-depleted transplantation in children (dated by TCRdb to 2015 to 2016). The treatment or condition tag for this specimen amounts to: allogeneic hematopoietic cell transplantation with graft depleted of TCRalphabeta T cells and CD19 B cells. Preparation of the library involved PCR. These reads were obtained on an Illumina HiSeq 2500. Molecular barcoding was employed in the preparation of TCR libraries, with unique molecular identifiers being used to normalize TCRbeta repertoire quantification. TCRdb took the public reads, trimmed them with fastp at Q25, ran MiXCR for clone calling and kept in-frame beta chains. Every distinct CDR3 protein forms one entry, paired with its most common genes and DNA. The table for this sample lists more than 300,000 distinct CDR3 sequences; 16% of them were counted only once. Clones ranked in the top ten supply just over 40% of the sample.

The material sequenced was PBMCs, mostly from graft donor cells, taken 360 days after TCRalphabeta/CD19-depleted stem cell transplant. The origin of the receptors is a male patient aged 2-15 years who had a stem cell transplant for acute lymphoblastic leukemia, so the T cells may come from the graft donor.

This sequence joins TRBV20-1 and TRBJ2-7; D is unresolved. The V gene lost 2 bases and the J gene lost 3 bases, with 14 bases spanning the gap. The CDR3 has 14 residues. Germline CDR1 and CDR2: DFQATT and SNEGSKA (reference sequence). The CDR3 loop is CSARLAGTLYEQYF. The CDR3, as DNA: TGCAGTGCTAGATTGGCTGGCACCCTCTACGAGCAGTACTTC.

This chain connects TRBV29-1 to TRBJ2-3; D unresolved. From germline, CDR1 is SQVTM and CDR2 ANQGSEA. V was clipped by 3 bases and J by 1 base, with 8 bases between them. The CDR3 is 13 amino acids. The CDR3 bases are TGCAGCGTTGACGCCCAGGGCACAGATACGCAGTATTTT. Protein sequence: CSVDAQGTDTQYF.

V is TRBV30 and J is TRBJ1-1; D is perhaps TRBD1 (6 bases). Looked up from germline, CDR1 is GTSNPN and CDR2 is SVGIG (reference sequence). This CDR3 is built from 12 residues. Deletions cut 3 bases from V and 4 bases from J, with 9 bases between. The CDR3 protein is CAWRLGGTEAFF. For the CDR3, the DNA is TGTGCCTGGAGATTAGGGGGCACTGAAGCTTTCTTT.

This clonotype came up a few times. The CDR3: CASTSGDGANVLTF. For the CDR3, the DNA is TGTGCCAGCACCTCAGGGGATGGGGCCAACGTCCTGACTTTC. The rearrangement uses TRBV27 and TRBJ2-6; TRBD1 is a possible D gene (6 bases). This CDR3 region has 14 residues. Trimming removed 7 bases at V and 3 bases at J, with 10 bases between. Germline CDR1 and CDR2: MNHEY and SMNVEV (reference sequence).

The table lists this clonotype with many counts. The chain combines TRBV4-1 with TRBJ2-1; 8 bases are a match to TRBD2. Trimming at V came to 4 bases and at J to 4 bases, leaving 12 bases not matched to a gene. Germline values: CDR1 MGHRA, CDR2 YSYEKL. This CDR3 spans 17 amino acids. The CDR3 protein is CASSPSQAGVVYNEQFF. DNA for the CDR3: TGCGCCAGCAGCCCATCCCAAGCGGGAGTAGTTTACAATGAGCAGTTCTTC.

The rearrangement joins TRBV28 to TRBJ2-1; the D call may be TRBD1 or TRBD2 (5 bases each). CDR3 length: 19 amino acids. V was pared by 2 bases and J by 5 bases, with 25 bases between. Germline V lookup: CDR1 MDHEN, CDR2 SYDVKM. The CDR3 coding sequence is TGTGCCAGCAGTTTAAGAGGCAGAGACTGGAAGACGGGACACAATGAGCAGTTCTTC. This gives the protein CASSLRGRDWKTGHNEQFF. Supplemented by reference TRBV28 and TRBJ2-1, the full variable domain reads DVKVTQSSRYLVKRTGEKVFLECVQDMDHENMFWYRQDPGLGLRLIYFSYDVKMKEKGDIPEGYSVSREKKERFSLILESASTNQTSMYLCASSLRGRDWKTGHNEQFFGPGTRLTVL.

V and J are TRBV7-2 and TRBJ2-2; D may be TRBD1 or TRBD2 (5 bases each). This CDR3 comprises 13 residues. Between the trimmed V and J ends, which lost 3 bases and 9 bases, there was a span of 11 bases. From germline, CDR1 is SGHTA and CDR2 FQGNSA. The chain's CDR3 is CASSFNRRRELFF. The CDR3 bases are TGTGCCAGCAGCTTCAACAGGAGGAGGGAGCTGTTTTTT.

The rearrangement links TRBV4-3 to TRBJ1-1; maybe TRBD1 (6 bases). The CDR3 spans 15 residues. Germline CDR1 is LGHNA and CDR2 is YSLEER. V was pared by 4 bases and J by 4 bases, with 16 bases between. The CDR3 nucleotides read TGCGCCAGCAGCCCTCGCCTAGAAGGGGGCACTGAAGCTTTCTTT. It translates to CASSPRLEGGTEAFF.

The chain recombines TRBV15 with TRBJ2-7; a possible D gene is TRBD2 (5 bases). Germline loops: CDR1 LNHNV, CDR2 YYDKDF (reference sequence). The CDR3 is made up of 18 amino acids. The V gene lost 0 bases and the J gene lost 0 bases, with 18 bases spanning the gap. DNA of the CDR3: TGTGCCACCAGCAGAGATCTTCGTCGGCGGGTTATCTCCTACGAGCAGTACTTC. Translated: CATSRDLRRRVISYEQYF.

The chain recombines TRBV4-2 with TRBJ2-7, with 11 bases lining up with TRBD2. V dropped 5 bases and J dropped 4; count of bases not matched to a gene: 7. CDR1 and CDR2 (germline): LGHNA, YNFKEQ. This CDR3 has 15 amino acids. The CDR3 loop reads CASSITSGSTYEQYF. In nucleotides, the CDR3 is TGTGCCAGCAGCATAACTAGCGGGAGCACGTACGAGCAGTACTTC.

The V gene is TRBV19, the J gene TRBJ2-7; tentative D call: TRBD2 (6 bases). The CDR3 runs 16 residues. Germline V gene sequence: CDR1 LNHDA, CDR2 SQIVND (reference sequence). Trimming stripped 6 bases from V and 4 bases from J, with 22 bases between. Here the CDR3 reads CASRAHHLAPIYEQYF. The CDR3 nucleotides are TGTGCCAGTAGGGCCCACCATCTAGCGCCGATTTACGAGCAGTACTTC.

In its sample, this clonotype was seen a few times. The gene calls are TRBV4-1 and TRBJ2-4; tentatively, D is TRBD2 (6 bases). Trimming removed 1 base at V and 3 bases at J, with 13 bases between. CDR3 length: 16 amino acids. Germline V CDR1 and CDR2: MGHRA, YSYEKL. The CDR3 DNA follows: TGCGCCAGCAGCCAAGGTCGGGTGCGGGACAAAAACATTCAGTACTTC. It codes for CASSQGRVRDKNIQYF.

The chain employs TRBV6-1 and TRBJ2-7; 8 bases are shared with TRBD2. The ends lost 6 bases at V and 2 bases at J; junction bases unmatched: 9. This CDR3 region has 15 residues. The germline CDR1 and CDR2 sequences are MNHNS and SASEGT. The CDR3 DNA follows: TGTGCCAGCAGCTTTTCAGGACTAGCCCCCTACGAGCAGTACTTC. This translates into CASSFSGLAPYEQYF.

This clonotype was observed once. The CDR3 spells CASSHAGTSINEQFF. CDR3 sequence (DNA): TGCGCCAGCAGCCATGCCGGGACTAGCATAAATGAGCAGTTCTTC. The chain couples TRBV4-3 to TRBJ2-1; 9 bases line up with TRBD2. After removal of 3 bases from V and 7 bases from J, the junction contained 7 bases not matched to a gene. There are 15 residues in the CDR3. Germline CDR1 is LGHNA and CDR2 is YSLEER.

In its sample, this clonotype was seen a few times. The CDR3 reads CASSFPGYEQYF. The CDR3 coding sequence is TGTGCCAGCAGCTTCCCAGGCTACGAGCAGTACTTC. This rearrangement joins TRBV7-9 to TRBJ2-7; D is uncertain. V lost 3 bases to trimming and J lost 3 bases, with 6 bases between them. The CDR3 runs 12 residues. CDR1 and CDR2 (germline): SEHNR, FQNEAQ (reference sequence).

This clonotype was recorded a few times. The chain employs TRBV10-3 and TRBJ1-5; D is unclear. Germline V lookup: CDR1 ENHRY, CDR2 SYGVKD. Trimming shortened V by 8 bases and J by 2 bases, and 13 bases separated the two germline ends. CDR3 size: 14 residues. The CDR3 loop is CAIGSGRGNQPQHF. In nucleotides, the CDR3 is TGTGCCATCGGATCGGGGAGGGGCAATCAGCCCCAGCATTTT.

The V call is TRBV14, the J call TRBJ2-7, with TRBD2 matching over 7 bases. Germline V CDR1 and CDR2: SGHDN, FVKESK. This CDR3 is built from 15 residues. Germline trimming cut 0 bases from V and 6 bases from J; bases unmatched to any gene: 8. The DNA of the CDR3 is TGTGCCAGCAGCCAAGATCCGGGCGGGAGAGTCGAGCAGTACTTC. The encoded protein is CASSQDPGGRVEQYF.

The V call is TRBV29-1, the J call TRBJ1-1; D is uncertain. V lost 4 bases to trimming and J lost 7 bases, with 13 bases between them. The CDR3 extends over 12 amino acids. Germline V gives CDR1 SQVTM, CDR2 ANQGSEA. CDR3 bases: TGCAGCGTTGTTAGGTGGGTGGGTGAAGCTTTCTTT. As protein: CSVVRWVGEAFF. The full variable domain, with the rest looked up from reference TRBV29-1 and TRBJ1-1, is SAVISQKPSRDICQRGTSLTIQCQVDSQVTMMFWYRQQPGQSLTLIATANQGSEATYESGFVIDKFPISRPNLTFSTLTVSNMSPEDSSIYLCSVVRWVGEAFFGQGTRLTVV.

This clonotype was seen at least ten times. The CDR3 loop reads CASSLDLAYEQYF. The CDR3 coding sequence is TGTGCCAGCAGCTTAGACTTAGCCTACGAGCAGTACTTC. The rearrangement uses TRBV7-9 and TRBJ2-7; D unresolved. The germline V gene has CDR1 SEHNR and CDR2 FQNEAQ (reference sequence). The CDR3 has 13 amino acids. Trimming removed 1 base at V and 2 bases at J, with 6 bases between.

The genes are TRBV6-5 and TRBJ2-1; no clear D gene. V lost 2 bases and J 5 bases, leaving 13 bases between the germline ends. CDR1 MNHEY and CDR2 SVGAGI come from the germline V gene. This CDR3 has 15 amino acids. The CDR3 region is CASSYGWVPDNEQFF. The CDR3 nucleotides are TGTGCCAGCAGTTACGGGTGGGTCCCGGACAATGAGCAGTTCTTC.